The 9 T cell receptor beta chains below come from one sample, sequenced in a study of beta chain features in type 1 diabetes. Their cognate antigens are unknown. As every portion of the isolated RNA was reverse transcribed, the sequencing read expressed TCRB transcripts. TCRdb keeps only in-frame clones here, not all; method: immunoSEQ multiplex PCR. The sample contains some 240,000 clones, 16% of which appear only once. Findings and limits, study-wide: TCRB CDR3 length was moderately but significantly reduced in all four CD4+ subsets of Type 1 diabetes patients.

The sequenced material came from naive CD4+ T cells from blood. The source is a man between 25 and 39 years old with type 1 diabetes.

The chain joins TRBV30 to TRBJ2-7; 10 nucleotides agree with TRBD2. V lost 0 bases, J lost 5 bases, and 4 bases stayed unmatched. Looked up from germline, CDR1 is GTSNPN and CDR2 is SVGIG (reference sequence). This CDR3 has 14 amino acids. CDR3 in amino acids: CAWSVALAGNEQYF. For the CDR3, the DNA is TGTGCCTGGAGTGTGGCACTAGCGGGAAACGAGCAGTACTTC.

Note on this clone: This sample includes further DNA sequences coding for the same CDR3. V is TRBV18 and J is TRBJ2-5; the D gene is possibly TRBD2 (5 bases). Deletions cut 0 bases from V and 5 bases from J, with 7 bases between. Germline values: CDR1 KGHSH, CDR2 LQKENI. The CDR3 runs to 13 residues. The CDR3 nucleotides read TGTGCCAGCTCACCACCGGGAGAGGAGACCCAGTACTTC. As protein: CASSPPGEETQYF.

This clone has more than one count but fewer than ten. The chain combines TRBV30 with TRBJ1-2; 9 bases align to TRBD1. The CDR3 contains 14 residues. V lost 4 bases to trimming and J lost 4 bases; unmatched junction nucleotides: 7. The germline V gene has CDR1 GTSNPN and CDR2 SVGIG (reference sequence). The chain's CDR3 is CAWTWTGVGYGYTF. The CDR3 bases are TGTGCCTGGACCTGGACAGGGGTCGGCTATGGCTACACCTTC.

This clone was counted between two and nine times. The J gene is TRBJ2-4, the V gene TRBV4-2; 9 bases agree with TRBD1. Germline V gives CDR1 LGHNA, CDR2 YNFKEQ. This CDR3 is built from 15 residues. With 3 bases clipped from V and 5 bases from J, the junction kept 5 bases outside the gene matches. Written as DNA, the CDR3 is TGTGCCAGCAGCCAGGGACAGGGCAGCGAAAACATTCAGTACTTC. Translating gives CASSQGQGSENIQYF.

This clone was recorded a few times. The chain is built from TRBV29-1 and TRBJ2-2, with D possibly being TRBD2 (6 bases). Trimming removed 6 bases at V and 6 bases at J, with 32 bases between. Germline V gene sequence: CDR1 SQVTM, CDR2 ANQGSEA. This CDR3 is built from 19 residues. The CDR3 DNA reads TGCAGCGTCGAGGGTAATGGATCAGCAGCGGGCCGAGGGGCCGGGGAGCTGTTTTTT. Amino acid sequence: CSVEGNGSAAGRGAGELFF.

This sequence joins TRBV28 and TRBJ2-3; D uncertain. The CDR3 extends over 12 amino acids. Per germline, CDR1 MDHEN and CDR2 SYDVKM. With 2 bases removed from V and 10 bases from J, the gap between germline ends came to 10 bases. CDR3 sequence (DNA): TGTGCCAGCAGTTTAGTCCGACAAGCGCAGTATTTT. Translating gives CASSLVRQAQYF. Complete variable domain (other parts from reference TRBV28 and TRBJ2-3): DVKVTQSSRYLVKRTGEKVFLECVQDMDHENMFWYRQDPGLGLRLIYFSYDVKMKEKGDIPEGYSVSREKKERFSLILESASTNQTSMYLCASSLVRQAQYFGPGTRLTVL.

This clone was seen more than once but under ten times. CDR3 sequence: CASSVAIAGNNGNNEQFF. In DNA, the CDR3 is TGTGCCAGCAGCGTAGCAATAGCGGGGAATAACGGAAACAATGAGCAGTTCTTC. The genes are TRBV9 and TRBJ2-1; 8 bases agree with TRBD2. Germline CDR1 is SGDLS and CDR2 is YYNGEE. V was clipped by 0 bases and J by 5 bases; unmatched bases: 13. The CDR3 is made up of 18 amino acids.

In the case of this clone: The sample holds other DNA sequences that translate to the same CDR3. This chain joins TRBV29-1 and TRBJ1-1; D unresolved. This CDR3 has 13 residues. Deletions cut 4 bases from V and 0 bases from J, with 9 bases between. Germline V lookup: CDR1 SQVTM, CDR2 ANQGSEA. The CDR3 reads CSVVRQLNTEAFF. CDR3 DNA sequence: TGCAGCGTTGTTCGGCAGCTGAACACTGAAGCTTTCTTT.

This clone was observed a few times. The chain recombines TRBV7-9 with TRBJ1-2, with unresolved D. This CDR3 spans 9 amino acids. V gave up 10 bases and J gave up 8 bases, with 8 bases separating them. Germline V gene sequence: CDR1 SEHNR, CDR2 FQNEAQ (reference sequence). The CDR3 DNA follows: TGTGCCACCGGTGGGGGCTACACCTTC. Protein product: CATGGGYTF.